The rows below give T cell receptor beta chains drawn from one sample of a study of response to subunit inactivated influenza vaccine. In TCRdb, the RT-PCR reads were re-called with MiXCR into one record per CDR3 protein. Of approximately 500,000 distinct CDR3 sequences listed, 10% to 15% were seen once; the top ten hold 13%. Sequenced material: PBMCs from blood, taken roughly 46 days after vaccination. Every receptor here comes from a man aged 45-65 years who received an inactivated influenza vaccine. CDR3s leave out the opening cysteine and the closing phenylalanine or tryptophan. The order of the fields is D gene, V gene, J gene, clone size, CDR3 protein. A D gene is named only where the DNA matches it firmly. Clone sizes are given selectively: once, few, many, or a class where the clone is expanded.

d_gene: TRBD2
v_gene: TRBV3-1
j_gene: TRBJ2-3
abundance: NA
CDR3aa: ASSPRTSGETTDTQY

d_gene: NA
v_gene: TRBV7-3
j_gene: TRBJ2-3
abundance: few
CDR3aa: ASSPSVLERFS

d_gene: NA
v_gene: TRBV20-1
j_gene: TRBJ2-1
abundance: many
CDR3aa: SIPLSRRNNEQF

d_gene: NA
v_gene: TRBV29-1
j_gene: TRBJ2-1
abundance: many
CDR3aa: SVAKGTLAYNEQF

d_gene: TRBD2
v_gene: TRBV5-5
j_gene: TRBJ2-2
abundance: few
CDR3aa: ASSLEAAGAGELF

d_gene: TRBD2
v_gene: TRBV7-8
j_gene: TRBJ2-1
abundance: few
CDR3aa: ASSSLRLAGVAGWSGEQF

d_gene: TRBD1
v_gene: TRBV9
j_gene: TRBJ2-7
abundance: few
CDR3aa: ASPGTGTYEQY

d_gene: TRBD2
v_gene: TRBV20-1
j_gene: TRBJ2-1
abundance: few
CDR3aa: SASSSGLASSSYNEQF

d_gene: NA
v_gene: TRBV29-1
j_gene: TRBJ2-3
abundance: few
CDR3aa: SVEGVPTDTQY

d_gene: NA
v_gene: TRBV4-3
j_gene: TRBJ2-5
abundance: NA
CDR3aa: ASSQDIRAEETQY